The source of this T cell receptor (beta chain) is a study of blood T cells in healthy people across ages. Study results and caveats: Both naive CD4+ cell counts and diversity were greater in long-lived donors than in aged donors.

This clonotype was detected only a few times. Its antigen is undetermined. Primers used in a second PCR of about 6 to 11 cycles were a sample-barcoded 5' primer and a J-beta primer mix. A 12-random-nucleotide template-switch adaptor tagged each cDNA molecule. Each CDR3 protein is one row after TCRdb ran MiXCR on the 5' RACE reads. Of more than 800,000 distinct CDR3 sequences listed, 25% to 35% are singletons. Each donor's blood draw was approximately 10 milliliters of peripheral blood. The germline V gene has CDR1 SEHNR and CDR2 FQNEAQ (reference sequence). The V and J ends lost 0 bases and 5 bases respectively, with 13 bases between them. This CDR3 is built from 15 residues.

The TCR was taken from a woman older than 75 in good health. V and J are TRBV7-9 and TRBJ1-1; tentative D call: TRBD1 (5 bases). The sequenced sample was blood. Here the CDR3 DNA reads TGTGCCAGCAGCTTAGCCCCCAGCAGGGATACTGAAGCTTTCTTT. This gives the protein CASSLAPSRDTEAFF.